The subject of this entry is one TCR beta chain. This sample is drawn from a study of T cell changes during pregnancy in multiple sclerosis. Clones were read by immunoSEQ multiplex PCR, and TCRdb kept only the in-frame ones, dropping some. This repertoire shows about 83,000 clones, 90% to 95% found once; its top ten account for 1.1%. This sequence was found in a female donor with multiple sclerosis, enrolled in a pregnancy study. This sample comprised peripheral blood, obtained in the second trimester of pregnancy.

As DNA, the CDR3 is TGTGCCAGCAGTTTTAACAGCGGGAGGAACGAGCAGTTCTTC. Amino acid sequence: CASSFNSGRNEQFF. This sequence joins TRBV27 and TRBJ2-1; 9 bases map to TRBD2. This CDR3 has 14 residues. In germline, CDR1 is MNHEY, CDR2 SMNVEV (reference sequence). V was pared by 3 bases and J by 10 bases, with 7 bases of the junction left unmatched.